This T cell receptor beta chain is from a study of blood T cell repertoires in COVID-19. The V and J ends lost 2 bases and 3 bases, in that order; junction bases with no gene match: 4. Germline loops: CDR1 MNHNS, CDR2 SASEGT. CDR3 length: 14 amino acids. Produced via immunoSEQ multiplex PCR; TCRdb's table is partial and in-frame only. The sample has more than 350,000 clones, approximately 88% seen once. The sample taken for sequencing was peripheral blood. The chain uses TRBV6-1 and TRBJ2-7; 7 bases align to TRBD2. The clonotype comes from a woman aged 25-40 years with COVID-19, enrolled during active disease. The CDR3 is CASSESPGGYEQYF. CDR3 nucleotide sequence: TGTGCCAGCAGTGAAAGTCCGGGGGGCTACGAGCAGTACTTC.